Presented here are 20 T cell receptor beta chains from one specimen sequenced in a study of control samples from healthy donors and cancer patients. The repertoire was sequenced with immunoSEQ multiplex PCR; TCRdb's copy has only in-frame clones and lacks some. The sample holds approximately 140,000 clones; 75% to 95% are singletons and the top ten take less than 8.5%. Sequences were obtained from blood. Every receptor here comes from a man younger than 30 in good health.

CDR3 sequence: CASSPLGQGSYEQYF. In DNA form, the CDR3 reads TGTGCCAGCTCACCACTTGGACAGGGTTCCTACGAGCAGTACTTC. V usage is TRBV18 and J usage is TRBJ2-7; 8 bases match TRBD1. CDR1 and CDR2 from the germline V gene are KGHSH and LQKENI. The CDR3 runs 15 residues. Trimming cost V 1 base and J 1 base; bases outside gene matches: 3.

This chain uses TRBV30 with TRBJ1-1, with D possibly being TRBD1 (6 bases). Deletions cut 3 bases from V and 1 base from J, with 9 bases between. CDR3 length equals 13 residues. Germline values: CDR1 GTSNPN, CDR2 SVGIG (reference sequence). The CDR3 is CAWSPGANTEAFF. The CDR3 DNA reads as TGTGCCTGGAGCCCGGGGGCGAACACTGAAGCTTTCTTT.

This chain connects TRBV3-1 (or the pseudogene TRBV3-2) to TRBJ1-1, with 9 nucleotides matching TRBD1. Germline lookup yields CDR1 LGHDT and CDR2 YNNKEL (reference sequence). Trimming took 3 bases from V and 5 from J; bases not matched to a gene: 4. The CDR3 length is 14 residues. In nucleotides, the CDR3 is TGTGCCAGCAGCCAGGGACAGGGTCGGACTGAAGCTTTCTTT. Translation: CASSQGQGRTEAFF.

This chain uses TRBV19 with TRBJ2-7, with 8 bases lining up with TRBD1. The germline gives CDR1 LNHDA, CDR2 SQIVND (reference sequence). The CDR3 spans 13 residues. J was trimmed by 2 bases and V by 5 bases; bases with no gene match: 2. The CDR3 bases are TGTGCCAGTAGTCCGGGACAGGCCTACGAGCAGTACTTC. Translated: CASSPGQAYEQYF.

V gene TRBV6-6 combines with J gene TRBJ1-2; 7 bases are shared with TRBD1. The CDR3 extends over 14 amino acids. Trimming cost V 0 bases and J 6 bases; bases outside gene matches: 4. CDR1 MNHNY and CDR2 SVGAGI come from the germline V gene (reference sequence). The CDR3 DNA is TGTGCCAGCAGTTACTCCGGACAGGATAATGGCTACACCTTC. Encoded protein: CASSYSGQDNGYTF.

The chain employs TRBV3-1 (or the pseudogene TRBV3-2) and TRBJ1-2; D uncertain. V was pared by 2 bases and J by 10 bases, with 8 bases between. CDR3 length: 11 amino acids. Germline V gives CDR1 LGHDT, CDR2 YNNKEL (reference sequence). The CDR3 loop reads CASSQRDDYTF. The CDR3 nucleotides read TGTGCCAGCAGCCAAAGGGATGACTACACCTTC.

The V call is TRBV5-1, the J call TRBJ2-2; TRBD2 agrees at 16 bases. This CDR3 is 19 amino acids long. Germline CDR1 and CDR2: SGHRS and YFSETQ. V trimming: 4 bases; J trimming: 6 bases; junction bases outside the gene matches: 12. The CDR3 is CASSPTTSGTSGGAGELFF. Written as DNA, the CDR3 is TGCGCCAGCAGCCCAACGACCTCCGGGACTAGCGGGGGGGCCGGGGAGCTGTTTTTT.

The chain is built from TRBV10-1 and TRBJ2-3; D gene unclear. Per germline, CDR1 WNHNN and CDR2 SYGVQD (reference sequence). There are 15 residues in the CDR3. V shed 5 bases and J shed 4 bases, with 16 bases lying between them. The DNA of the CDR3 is TGCGCCAGCAGTAAACCCGCTGTAGGCCCAGATACGCAGTATTTT. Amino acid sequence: CASSKPAVGPDTQYF.

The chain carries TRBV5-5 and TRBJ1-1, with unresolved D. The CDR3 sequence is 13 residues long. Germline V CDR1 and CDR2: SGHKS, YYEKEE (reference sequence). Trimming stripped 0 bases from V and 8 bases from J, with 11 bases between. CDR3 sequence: CASSLAPAREAFF. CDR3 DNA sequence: TGTGCCAGCAGCTTGGCACCAGCACGCGAAGCTTTCTTT.

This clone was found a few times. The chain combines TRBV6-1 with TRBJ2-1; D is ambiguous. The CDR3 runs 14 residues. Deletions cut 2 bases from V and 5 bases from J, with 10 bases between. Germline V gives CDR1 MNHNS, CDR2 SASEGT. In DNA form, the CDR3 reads TGTGCCAGCAGTGAATTTGGCATTCACAATGAGCAGTTCTTC. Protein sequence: CASSEFGIHNEQFF.

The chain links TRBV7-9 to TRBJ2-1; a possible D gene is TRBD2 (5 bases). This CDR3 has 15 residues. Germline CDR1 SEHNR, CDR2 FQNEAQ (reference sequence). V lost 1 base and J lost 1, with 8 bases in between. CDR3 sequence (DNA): TGTGCCAGCAGCTTAGGACTAACTTCCTACAATGAGCAGTTCTTC. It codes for CASSLGLTSYNEQFF.

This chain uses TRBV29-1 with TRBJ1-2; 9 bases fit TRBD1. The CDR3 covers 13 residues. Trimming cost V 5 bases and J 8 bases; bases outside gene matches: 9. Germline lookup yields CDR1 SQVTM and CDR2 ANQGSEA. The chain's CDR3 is CSVQSTGGGGYTF. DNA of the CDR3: TGCAGCGTTCAATCGACAGGGGGTGGAGGCTACACCTTC.

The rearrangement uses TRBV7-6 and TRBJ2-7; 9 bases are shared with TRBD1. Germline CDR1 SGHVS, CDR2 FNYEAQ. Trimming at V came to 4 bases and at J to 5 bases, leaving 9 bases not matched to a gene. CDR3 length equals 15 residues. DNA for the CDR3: TGTGCCAGCAGCTACCGACAGGGGGTAGAAAACGAGCAGTACTTC. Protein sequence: CASSYRQGVENEQYF.

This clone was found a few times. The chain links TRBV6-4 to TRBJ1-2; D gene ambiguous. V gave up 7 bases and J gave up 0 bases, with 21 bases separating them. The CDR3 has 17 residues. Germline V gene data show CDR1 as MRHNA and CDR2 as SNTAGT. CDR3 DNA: TGTGCCAGCACCGAGCCGGGTGTTTCGGGGACTAACTATGGCTACACCTTC. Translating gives CASTEPGVSGTNYGYTF.

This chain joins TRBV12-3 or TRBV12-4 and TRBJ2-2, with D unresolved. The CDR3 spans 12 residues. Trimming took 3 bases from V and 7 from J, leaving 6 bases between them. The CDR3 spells CASSLWFGELFF. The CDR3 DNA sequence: TGTGCCAGCAGTTTGTGGTTCGGGGAGCTGTTTTTT.

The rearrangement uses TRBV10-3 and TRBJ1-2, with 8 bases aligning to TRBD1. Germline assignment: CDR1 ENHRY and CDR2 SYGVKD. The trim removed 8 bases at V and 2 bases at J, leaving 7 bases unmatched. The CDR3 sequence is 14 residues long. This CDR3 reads CAIAGQVLNYGYTF. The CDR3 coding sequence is TGTGCCATCGCGGGACAGGTTTTAAACTATGGCTACACCTTC.

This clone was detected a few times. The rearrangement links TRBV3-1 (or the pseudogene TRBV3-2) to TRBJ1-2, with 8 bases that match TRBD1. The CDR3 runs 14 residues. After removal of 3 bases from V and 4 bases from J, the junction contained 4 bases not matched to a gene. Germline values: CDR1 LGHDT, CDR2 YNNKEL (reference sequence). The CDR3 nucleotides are TGTGCCAGCAGCCACCTCACAGGGGGCTATGGCTACACCTTC. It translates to CASSHLTGGYGYTF.

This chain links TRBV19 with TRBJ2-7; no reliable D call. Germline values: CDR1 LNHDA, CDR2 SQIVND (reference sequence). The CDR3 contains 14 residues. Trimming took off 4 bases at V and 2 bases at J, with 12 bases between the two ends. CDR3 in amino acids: CASSRAESTYEQYF. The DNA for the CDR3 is TGTGCCAGTAGTAGGGCAGAGTCTACCTACGAGCAGTACTTC.

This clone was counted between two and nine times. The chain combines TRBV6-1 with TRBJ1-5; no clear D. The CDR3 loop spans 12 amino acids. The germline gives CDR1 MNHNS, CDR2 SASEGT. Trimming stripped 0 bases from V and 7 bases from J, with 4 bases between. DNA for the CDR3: TGTGCCAGCAGTGAAGCCTCCCAGCCCCAGCATTTT. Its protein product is CASSEASQPQHF.

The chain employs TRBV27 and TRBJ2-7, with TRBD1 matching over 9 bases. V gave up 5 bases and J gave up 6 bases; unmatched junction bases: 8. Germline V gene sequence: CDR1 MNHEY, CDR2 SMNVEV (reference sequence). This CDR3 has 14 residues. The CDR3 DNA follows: TGTGCCAGCAGTCCAACCCGGACAGGGGTCGAGCAGTACTTC. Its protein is CASSPTRTGVEQYF.